Described below is a single T cell receptor (beta chain) sequence and its context. Its antigen is not identified. This specimen belongs to a study of cytomegalovirus exposure and HLA in healthy donors. Study results and caveats: A later analysis associated some 18,000 TCR beta sequences with HLA alleles at a 0.05 false discovery rate.

Both 60 Vbeta primers and 13 Jbeta primers went into the PCR. Some clones are missing from TCRdb's copy, which holds only in-frame ones; the method was immunoSEQ multiplex PCR. The profile covers under 200,000 clones, with less than 85% appearing a single time and roughly 5% taken by the ten largest. The CDR3 has 16 residues. The trim removed 2 bases at V and 5 bases at J, leaving 5 bases unmatched. The germline V gene encodes CDR1 SGHTA and CDR2 FQGTGA. The chain is built from TRBV7-3 and TRBJ2-2, with 10 bases that match TRBD1. Material for sequencing was PBMCs. The TCR sequence derives from a man aged 35-49 years in good health and CMV-seronegative. The CDR3 protein is CASSLLGQGGTGELFF. CDR3 DNA sequence: TGTGCCAGCAGCTTATTAGGACAGGGGGGGACCGGGGAGCTGTTTTTT.